This T cell receptor beta chain was found in a study of CD8 T cells in Susac syndrome. The CDR3 contains 18 residues. The V end was cut by 2 bases, the J end by 0 bases, with 20 bases between. After extraction with the RNeasy kit, roughly 0.45 to 1 ug of the RNA was reverse transcribed using random hexamers. immunoSEQ multiplex PCR amplified TCR beta CDR3 across 54 Vbeta, 13 Jbeta. Each CDR3 protein is one row after TCRdb ran MiXCR on the immunoSEQ multiplex PCR reads. The sample lists more than 250,000 distinct CDR3 sequences, 92% occurring once. Sequencing targeted TCR beta in T cells from blood (CD8+ and CD4+). TEMRA cells were FACS-enriched, unlike CD8+ and CD4+ T cells, which were negatively isolated.

Sample: CD4+ T cells from PBMCs. This chain uses TRBV23-1 with TRBJ2-7; the D gene is possibly TRBD1 (5 bases). TRBV23-1 is an open reading frame, and its role is uncertain. The source is a human donor with multiple sclerosis. Here the CDR3 DNA reads TGCGCCAGCAGTCAAGCGCGACGCCCTGTTACAGGCTCCTACGAGCAGTACTTC. This encodes CASSQARRPVTGSYEQYF.